These 5 T cell receptor beta chains came from one sample sequenced in a study of patients and donors after allogeneic stem cell transplantation. From the RT-PCR reads, TCRdb called clonotypes with MiXCR, one entry per CDR3 protein. The sample has about 960,000 distinct CDR3 sequences; approximately 19% are singletons. The material sequenced was blood, either unsorted or a sorted T cell fraction (not recorded which). The receptors shown here come from a human donor who was either an allogeneic HSCT recipient or a stem cell or donor lymphocyte infusion donor (not recorded which). It is not recorded whose cells these are; they may come from a transplant donor.

This clonotype showed up just a few times. The chain recombines TRBV20-1 with TRBJ1-3; no firm D call. Germline V gene lookup returns CDR1 DFQATT and CDR2 SNEGSKA (reference sequence). The CDR3 loop spans 13 amino acids. V was cut by 3 bases and J by 0 bases, with 6 bases left in between. CDR3 loop: CSASPRSGNTIYF. CDR3 sequence (DNA): TGCAGTGCTAGCCCCCGCTCTGGAAACACCATATATTTT.

This rearrangement joins TRBV6-5 to TRBJ2-1; no clear D. The V end lost 10 bases, the J end lost 7 bases, and 8 bases lay between the germline ends. Germline CDR1 MNHEY, CDR2 SVGAGI. There are 10 residues in the CDR3. In DNA, the CDR3 is TGTGCCACCAGGTTTAATGAGCAGTTCTTC. The encoded protein is CATRFNEQFF.

J is TRBJ2-6 and V is TRBV24-1; TRBD1 matches 7 bases. V shed 3 bases, J shed 0 bases, and the junction held 19 bases outside the gene matches. Germline CDR1 KGHDR, CDR2 SFDVKD. The CDR3 extends over 22 amino acids. CDR3 in amino acids: CATSDPRGSLGTESSGANVLTF. In DNA form, the CDR3 reads TGTGCCACCAGTGATCCCCGAGGGTCGCTAGGGACAGAGAGCTCTGGGGCCAACGTCCTGACTTTC.

The DNA for the CDR3 is TGTGCCAGCAGCCAGGAACTTACAGGGATTGGCTACACCTTC. It yields the protein CASSQELTGIGYTF. The rearrangement joins TRBV4-2 to TRBJ1-2; a possible D gene is TRBD1 (6 bases). The CDR3 is 14 residues long. V was trimmed by 3 bases and J by 7 bases, leaving 15 bases between them. Germline CDR1 is LGHNA and CDR2 is YNFKEQ.

The chain has TRBV6-2 or TRBV6-3 and TRBJ2-7; 11 bases match TRBD2. Germline V gives CDR1 MNHEY, CDR2 SVGEGT. The J segment lost 3 bases and the V segment lost 6 bases, leaving 7 bases of the junction unmatched. CDR3 length: 15 amino acids. The CDR3 coding sequence is TGTGCCAGCAGATACCCAACTAGCGGGAGCTACGAGCAGTACTTC. It is translated as CASRYPTSGSYEQYF.